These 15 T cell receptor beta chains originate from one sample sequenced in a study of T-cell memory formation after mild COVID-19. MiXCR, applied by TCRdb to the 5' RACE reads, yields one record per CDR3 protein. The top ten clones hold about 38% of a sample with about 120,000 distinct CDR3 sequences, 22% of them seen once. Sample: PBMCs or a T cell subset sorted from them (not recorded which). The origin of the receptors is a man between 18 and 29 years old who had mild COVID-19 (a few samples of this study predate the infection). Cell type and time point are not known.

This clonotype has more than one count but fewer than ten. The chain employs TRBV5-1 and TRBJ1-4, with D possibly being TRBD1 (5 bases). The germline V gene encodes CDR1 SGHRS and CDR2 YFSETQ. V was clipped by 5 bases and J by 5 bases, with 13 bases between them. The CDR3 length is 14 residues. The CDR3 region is CASRAGTANEKLFF. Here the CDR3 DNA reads TGCGCCAGCAGGGCCGGGACTGCGAATGAAAAACTGTTTTTT.

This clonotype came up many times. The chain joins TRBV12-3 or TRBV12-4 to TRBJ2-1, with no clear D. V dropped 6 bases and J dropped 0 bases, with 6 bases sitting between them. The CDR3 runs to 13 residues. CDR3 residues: CASSPSSYNEQFF. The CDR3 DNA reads TGTGCCAGCAGCCCAAGCTCCTACAATGAGCAGTTCTTC.

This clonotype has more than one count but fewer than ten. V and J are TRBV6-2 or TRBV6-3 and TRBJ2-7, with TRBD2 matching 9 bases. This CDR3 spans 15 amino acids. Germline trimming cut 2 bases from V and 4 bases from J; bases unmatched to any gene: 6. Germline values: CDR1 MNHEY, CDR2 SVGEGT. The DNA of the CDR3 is TGTGCCAGCAGTTACAGGGTAGCGGGGGAGTACGAGCAGTACTTC. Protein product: CASSYRVAGEYEQYF.

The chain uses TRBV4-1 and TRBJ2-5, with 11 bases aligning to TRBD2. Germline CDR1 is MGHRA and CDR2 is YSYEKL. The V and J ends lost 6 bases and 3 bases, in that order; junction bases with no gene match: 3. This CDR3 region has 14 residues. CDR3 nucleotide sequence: TGCGCCAGCAGTGGGACTAGCGGTAAAGAGACCCAGTACTTC. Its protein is CASSGTSGKETQYF.

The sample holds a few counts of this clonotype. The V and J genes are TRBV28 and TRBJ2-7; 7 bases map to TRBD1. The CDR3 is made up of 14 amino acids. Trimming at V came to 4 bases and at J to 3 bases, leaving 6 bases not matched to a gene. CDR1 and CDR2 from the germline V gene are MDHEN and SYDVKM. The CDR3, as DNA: TGTGCCAGCAGTTCCCACAGGGGTAGCTACGAGCAGTACGTC. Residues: CASSSHRGSYEQYV.

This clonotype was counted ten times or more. The chain's CDR3 is CASSVFGSGGELFF. The CDR3 region has the DNA TGTGCCAGCAGCGTATTTGGTTCCGGCGGGGAGCTGTTTTTT. The chain is built from TRBV9 and TRBJ2-2; D is unclear. CDR1 is SGDLS, CDR2 YYNGEE, per germline. The germline V and J ends were trimmed by 1 base and 7 bases, with 11 bases remaining between them. This CDR3 is built from 14 residues.

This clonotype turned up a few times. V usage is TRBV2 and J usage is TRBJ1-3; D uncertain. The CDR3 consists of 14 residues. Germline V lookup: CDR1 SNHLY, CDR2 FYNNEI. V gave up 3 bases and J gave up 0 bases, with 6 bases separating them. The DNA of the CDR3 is TGTGCCAGCAGTGACCGCACCTCTGGAAACACCATATATTTT. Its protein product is CASSDRTSGNTIYF.

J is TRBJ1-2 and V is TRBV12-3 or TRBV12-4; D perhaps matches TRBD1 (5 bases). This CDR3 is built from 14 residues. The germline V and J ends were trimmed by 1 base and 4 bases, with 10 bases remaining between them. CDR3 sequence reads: CASSLEGTVYGYTF. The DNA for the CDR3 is TGTGCCAGCAGTTTAGAAGGGACGGTCTATGGCTACACCTTC.

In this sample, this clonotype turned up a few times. The chain's CDR3 is CSARESGRGNEQFF. The CDR3 DNA follows: TGCAGTGCTAGAGAAAGCGGGAGGGGAAATGAGCAGTTCTTC. The rearrangement uses TRBV20-1 and TRBJ2-1; 10 positions match TRBD2. Germline V gene sequence: CDR1 DFQATT, CDR2 SNEGSKA (reference sequence). This CDR3 spans 14 amino acids. V gave up 0 bases and J gave up 7 bases; unmatched junction bases: 3.

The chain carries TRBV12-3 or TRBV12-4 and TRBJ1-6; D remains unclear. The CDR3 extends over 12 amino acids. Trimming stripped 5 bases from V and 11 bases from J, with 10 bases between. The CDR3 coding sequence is TGTGCCAGCAGTAACCCACCCGCACCCCTCCACTTT. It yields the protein CASSNPPAPLHF.

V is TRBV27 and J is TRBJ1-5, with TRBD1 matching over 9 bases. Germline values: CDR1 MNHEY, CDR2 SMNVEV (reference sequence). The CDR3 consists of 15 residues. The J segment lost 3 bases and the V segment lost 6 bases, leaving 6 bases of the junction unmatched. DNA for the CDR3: TGTGCCAGCAGCCCCGGGACAGGGATCAATCAGCCCCAGCATTTT. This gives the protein CASSPGTGINQPQHF.

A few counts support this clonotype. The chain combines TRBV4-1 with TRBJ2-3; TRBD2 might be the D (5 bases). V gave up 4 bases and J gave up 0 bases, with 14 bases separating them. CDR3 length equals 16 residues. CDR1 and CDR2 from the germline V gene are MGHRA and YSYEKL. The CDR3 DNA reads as TGCGCCAGCAGCCCGACCGGGGTCAGCAGCACAGATACGCAGTATTTT. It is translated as CASSPTGVSSTDTQYF.

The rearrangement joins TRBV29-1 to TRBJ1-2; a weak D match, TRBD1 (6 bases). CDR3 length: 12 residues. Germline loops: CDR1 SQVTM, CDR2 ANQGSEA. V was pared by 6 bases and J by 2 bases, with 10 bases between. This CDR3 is CSVRQANYGYTF. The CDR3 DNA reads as TGCAGCGTCAGACAGGCCAACTATGGCTACACCTTC.

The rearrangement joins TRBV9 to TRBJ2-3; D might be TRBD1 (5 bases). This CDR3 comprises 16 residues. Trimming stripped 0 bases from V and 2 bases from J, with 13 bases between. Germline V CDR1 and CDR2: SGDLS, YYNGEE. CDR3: CASSVVAGPFTDTQYF. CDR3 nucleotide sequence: TGTGCCAGCAGCGTAGTGGCAGGGCCCTTCACAGATACGCAGTATTTT.

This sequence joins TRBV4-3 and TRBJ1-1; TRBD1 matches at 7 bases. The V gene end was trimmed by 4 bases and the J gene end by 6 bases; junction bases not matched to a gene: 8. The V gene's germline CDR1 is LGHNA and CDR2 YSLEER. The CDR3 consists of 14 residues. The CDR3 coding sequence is TGCGCCAGCAGCCCGACAGGGAGAGGGGCTGAAGCTTTCTTT. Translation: CASSPTGRGAEAFF.